This TCR beta chain was recorded in a study of T cells in Graves' hyperthyroidism and ophthalmopathy. Points from the study as a whole: Most clonotypes expanded in the thyroid (above 0.001) were also present in blood.

Of note for this clonotype: Its antigen is undetermined.

Regions amplified from RNA transcripts were the TCR beta CDR3 regions. The TCR CDR3 first-round RT-PCR relied on the HTBI primer set. TCRdb independently ran MiXCR on the multiplex PCR reads; one entry per CDR3 protein. The data contain around 600,000 distinct CDR3 sequences, about 45% of them singletons. The TCR was taken from an adult man with Graves' disease, either hyperthyroidism or ophthalmopathy (not recorded which). The specimen sequenced was peripheral blood or thyroid tissue (not recorded which).

The CDR3: CASSLGYGDQPQHF. CDR3 DNA sequence: TGTGCCAGCAGCTTGGGTTACGGGGATCAGCCCCAGCATTTT. The V call is TRBV5-6, the J call TRBJ1-5; D not certain. Looked up from germline, CDR1 is SGHDT and CDR2 is YYEEEE. V lost 0 bases and J lost 5, with 9 bases in between. The CDR3 sequence is 14 residues long. The full variable domain, in which reference TRBV5-6 and TRBJ1-5 provide the parts outside the CDR3, is DAGVTQSPTHLIKTRGQQVTLRCSPKSGHDTVSWYQQALGQGPQFIFQYYEEEERQRGNFPDRFSGHQFPNYSSELNVNALLLGDSALYLCASSLGYGDQPQHFGDGTRLSIL.